This T cell receptor beta chain was observed in a study of T cell changes during pregnancy in multiple sclerosis. The CDR3 sequence is 16 residues long. From germline, CDR1 is SGHRS and CDR2 YFSETQ. V shed 4 bases and J 0 bases; nucleotides not matched to a gene: 5. The protocol was immunoSEQ multiplex PCR, while the TCRdb copy is restricted to in-frame clones and leaves out a portion. The repertoire holds tens of thousands of clones, with 88% as singletons. The chain has TRBV5-1 and TRBJ2-1; the match to TRBD2 covers 9 bases. The clonotype originates from a female donor with multiple sclerosis, enrolled in a pregnancy study. Sequencing used CD4+ T cells from peripheral blood mononuclear cells, obtained in the first trimester of pregnancy. CDR3 amino acids: CASSRASGTSYNEQFF. CDR3 bases: TGCGCCAGCAGCAGGGCTAGCGGGACCTCCTACAATGAGCAGTTCTTC.